A selection of T cell receptor beta chains follows, all from one sample in a study of shared T cell receptors in the human thymus. Measured with immunoSEQ multiplex PCR; TCRdb has only the in-frame clones, and not every one. Of about 380,000 clones listed, 95% were seen once; the top ten hold around 0.019%. The sequencing input was thymocytes. The receptor set was obtained from a human donor. Each CDR3 is given with its conserved first and last residue. The D gene is left open where the match is weak. Rows give clone size only sometimes, using once, few, many, or a class for an expanded clone.

>TRBV4-1|.|.|TRBJ2-1
TGCGCCAGCAGCCAAGGCCTCCGGGACTTGTCCTACAATGAGCAGTTCTTC
CASSQGLRDLSYNEQFF
>TRBV11-2|.|.|TRBJ2-7
TGTGCCAGCAGCTTACCCCTCCGGGTAAAGTATAGGGACGAGCAGTACTTC
CASSLPLRVKYRDEQYF
>TRBV27|.|.|TRBJ2-5
TGTGCCAGCAGTTTAGGCAGCGGGTGGATACAAGAGACCCAGTACTTC
CASSLGSGWIQETQYF
>TRBV2|TRBD2|few|TRBJ2-5
TGTGCCAGCACCAAGGGGGAGCGGGAGGGCCAAGAGACCCAGTACTTC
CASTKGEREGQETQYF
>TRBV28|TRBD1|.|TRBJ2-7
TGTGCCAGCAGTTTCCGGACAGGGAAGTACGAGCAGTACTTC
CASSFRTGKYEQYF
>TRBV28|TRBD1|.|TRBJ2-7
TGTGCCAGCAGACTAGGGGGCAACTACGAGCAGTACTTC
CASRLGGNYEQYF
>TRBV28|TRBD1|.|TRBJ1-3
TGTGCCAGCAGTGGGTCCGACAGGGCCCTTAACACCATATATTTT
CASSGSDRALNTIYF
>TRBV27|.|.|TRBJ2-1
TGTGCCAGCAGTTTCGGGGATAAAGCGGTCTCCTACAATGAGCAGTTCTTC
CASSFGDKAVSYNEQFF
>TRBV18|.|.|TRBJ2-1
TGTGCCAGCTCACCACCAGGGAGAGGGGGTATGGATGAGCAGTTCTTC
CASSPPGRGGMDEQFF
>TRBV7-9|TRBD1|.|TRBJ2-1
TGTGCCAGCAGCCTCGGCGGGACAGGGAAAAATGAGCAGTTCTTC
CASSLGGTGKNEQFF
>TRBV5-6|.|.|TRBJ2-2
TGTGCCAGCAGCCGTACGAACACCGGGGAGCTGTTTTTT
CASSRTNTGELFF
>TRBV6-5|TRBD1|.|TRBJ1-1
TGTGCCAGCACCTATACGACAGGGGGCATTACTGAAGCTTTCTTT
CASTYTTGGITEAFF
>TRBV5-1|TRBD1|.|TRBJ2-5
TGCGCCAGCAGCTTGTACGATGCCGGACAGGGAGCGAATAGAGGGCGAGGGACCCAGTACTTC
CASSLYDAGQGANRGRGTQYF
>TRBV28|TRBD1|.|TRBJ1-2
TGTGCCAGCAGTTTAACTATCAGGGGGGCGCCCTATGGCTACACCTTC
CASSLTIRGAPYGYTF
>TRBV28|.|.|TRBJ2-5
TGTGCCAGCAGTTTAGGAGGGAGGGAGACCCAGTACTTC
CASSLGGRETQYF
>TRBV18|TRBD1|.|TRBJ1-5
TGTGCCAGCTCACCCGCGACAGGGGTTTTTGGTCAGCCCCAGCATTTT
CASSPATGVFGQPQHF
>TRBV10-3|TRBD2|.|TRBJ2-7
TGTGCCATCAGCCTTCTAGCGGGAGGCTACCCATCCTACGAGCAGTACTTC
CAISLLAGGYPSYEQYF
>TRBV5-1|.|.|TRBJ1-5
TGCGCCAGCAGCTTGTGTCAGGACTCCAATCAGCCCCAGCATTTT
CASSLCQDSNQPQHF
>TRBV4-2|.|.|TRBJ1-2
TGTGCCAGCAGCCAAGTCGGAGGCCAAAGGGGCTACACCTTC
CASSQVGGQRGYTF
>TRBV9|.|.|TRBJ2-7
TGTGCCAGCAGCGTTGGGACTCGACTTGAGGAGCAGTACTTC
CASSVGTRLEEQYF
>TRBV4-3|.|.|TRBJ1-2
TGCGCCAGCAGCCAAGACAGGGACCCAGGATACAACTATGGCTACACCTTC
CASSQDRDPGYNYGYTF
>TRBV30|TRBD2|.|TRBJ2-3
TGTGCCTGGAGTGTAACATTGAGTACCGGGAGGGCCCCAGATACGCAGTATTTT
CAWSVTLSTGRAPDTQYF
>TRBV6-1|TRBD1|.|TRBJ1-1
TGTGCCAGCAGTGAACAGGGGGCGAACACTGAAGCTTTCTTT
CASSEQGANTEAFF
>TRBV2|TRBD2|.|TRBJ2-3
TGTGCCAGCAGCACGACTAGCGGCACAGATACGCAGTATTTT
CASSTTSGTDTQYF
>TRBV6-5|.|.|TRBJ2-7
TGTGCCAGCAGTTACGCCCAGACTGGCTACGAGCAGTACTTC
CASSYAQTGYEQYF
>TRBV29-1|.|.|TRBJ2-5
TGCAGCGCGGGGGTGTACAGGGTGGGTTCAAGGGAGACCCAGTACTTC
CSAGVYRVGSRETQYF
>TRBV28|TRBD1|.|TRBJ2-5
TGTGCCAGCAGCTCCTCCGGACAGGGGTCCCAAGAGACCCAGTACTTC
CASSSSGQGSQETQYF
>TRBV15|.|.|TRBJ2-3
TGTGCCACCAGCAGAGATCCCAAAAGCGGGCGACCAGATACGCAGTATTTT
CATSRDPKSGRPDTQYF
>TRBV28|TRBD1|.|TRBJ2-1
TGTGCCAGCAGACGAAGACAGGGGGCCCGGTCTCACGAGCAGTTCTTC
CASRRRQGARSHEQFF
>TRBV28|.|.|TRBJ2-7
TGTGCCATTTTACCTGCCACAGGACACTCCTACGAGCAGTACTTC
CAILPATGHSYEQYF
>TRBV19|TRBD1|once|TRBJ2-7
TGTGCCAGTAGTCCCTGGGACAGGGACGAGCAGTACTTC
CASSPWDRDEQYF
>TRBV11-3|.|once|TRBJ2-2
TGTGCCAGCAGCTTAGGTACAGGGAAGGAGAACACCGGGGAGCTGTTTTTT
CASSLGTGKENTGELFF
>TRBV29-1|.|.|TRBJ2-1
TGCAGCGCTGACAATGAGCAGTTCTTC
CSADNEQFF
>TRBV11-3|.|.|TRBJ2-1
TGTGCCAGCAGCCCAGTGGATGAGCCTACAATTGAGCAGTTCTTC
CASSPVDEPTIEQFF
>TRBV19|TRBD2|.|TRBJ2-2
TGTGCCAGTCGTATGGCGGGAGGATACACCGGGGAGCTGTTTTTT
CASRMAGGYTGELFF
>TRBV18|.|.|TRBJ2-1
TGTGCCAGCTCACCACCTGGGGGGTCCTCTAGCTCCTACAATGAGCAGTTCTTC
CASSPPGGSSSSYNEQFF
>TRBV10-3|TRBD2|.|TRBJ2-1
TGTGCCATCAGTGAGAAGCGGGAGGTTGATTATGAGCAGTTCTTC
CAISEKREVDYEQFF